The source of this T cell receptor (beta chain) is a study of OX40 agonist ivuxolimab in advanced cancers. This table comes from immunoSEQ multiplex PCR, and its TCRdb copy is limited to in-frame clones, with some not included. This table has about 70,000 clones, almost 90% appearing once. Peripheral blood came from all dose cohorts at three timepoints. The specimen comprised CD4+ or CD8+ T cells sorted from blood, sampled in a trial of the OX40 agonist ivuxolimab. The origin of this receptor is an adult with an advanced solid tumor such as melanoma, head and neck, liver or kidney cancer.

The CDR3 DNA sequence: TGTGCCAGTAGTGGCCGCGGCAGGATTAGTCAGCCCCAGCATTTT. Protein: CASSGRGRISQPQHF. This chain joins TRBV19 and TRBJ1-5; D not certain. Trimming left V 5 bases short and J 6 bases short, with 17 bases between. Germline CDR1 and CDR2: LNHDA and SQIVND (reference sequence). This CDR3 region has 15 residues. Combining the CDR3 with reference TRBV19 and TRBJ1-5 gives the whole variable domain DGGITQSPKYLFRKEGQNVTLSCEQNLNHDAMYWYRQDPGQGLRLIYYSQIVNDFQKGDIAEGYSVSREKKESFPLTVTSAQKNPTAFYLCASSGRGRISQPQHFGDGTRLSIL.